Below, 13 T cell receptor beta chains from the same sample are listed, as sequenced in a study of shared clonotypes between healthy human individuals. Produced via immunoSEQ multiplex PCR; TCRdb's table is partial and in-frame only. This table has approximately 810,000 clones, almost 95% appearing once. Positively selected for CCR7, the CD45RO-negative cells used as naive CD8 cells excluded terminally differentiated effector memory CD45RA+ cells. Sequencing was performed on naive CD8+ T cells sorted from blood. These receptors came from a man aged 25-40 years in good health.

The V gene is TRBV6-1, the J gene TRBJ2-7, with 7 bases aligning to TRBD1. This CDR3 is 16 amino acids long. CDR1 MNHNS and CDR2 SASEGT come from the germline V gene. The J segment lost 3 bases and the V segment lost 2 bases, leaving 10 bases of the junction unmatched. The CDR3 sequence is CASSETDRTGYYEQYF. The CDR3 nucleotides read TGTGCCAGCAGTGAAACGGACAGGACAGGATACTACGAGCAGTACTTC.

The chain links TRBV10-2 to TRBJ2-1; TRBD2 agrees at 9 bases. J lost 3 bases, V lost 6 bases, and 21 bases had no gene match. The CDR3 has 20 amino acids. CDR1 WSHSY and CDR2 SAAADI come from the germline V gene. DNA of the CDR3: TGCGCCAGCAGGAATCTCTTGGAGGGCAGCGGGGGGAGAAGCTACAATGAGCAGTTCTTC. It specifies CASRNLLEGSGGRSYNEQFF.

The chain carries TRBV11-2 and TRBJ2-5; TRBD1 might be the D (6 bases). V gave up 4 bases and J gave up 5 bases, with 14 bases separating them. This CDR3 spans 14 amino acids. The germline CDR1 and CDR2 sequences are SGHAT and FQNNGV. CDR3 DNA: TGTGCCAGCAGCTACGCAGGGGACGTCGAGACCCAGTACTTC. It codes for CASSYAGDVETQYF.

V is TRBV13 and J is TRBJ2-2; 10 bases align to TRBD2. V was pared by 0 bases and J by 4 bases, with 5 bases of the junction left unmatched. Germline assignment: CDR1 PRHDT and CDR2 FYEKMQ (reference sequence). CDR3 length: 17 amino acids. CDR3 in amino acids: CASSLGRTSGATGELFF. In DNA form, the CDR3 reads TGTGCCAGCAGCTTAGGGCGGACTAGCGGAGCCACCGGGGAGCTGTTTTTT.

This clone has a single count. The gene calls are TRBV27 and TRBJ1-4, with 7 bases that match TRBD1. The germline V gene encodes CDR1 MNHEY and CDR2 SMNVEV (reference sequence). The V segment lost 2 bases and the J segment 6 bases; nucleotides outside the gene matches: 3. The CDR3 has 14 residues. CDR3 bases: TGTGCCAGCAGTTTAACAGGGGAGTATGAAAAACTGTTTTTT. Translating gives CASSLTGEYEKLFF.

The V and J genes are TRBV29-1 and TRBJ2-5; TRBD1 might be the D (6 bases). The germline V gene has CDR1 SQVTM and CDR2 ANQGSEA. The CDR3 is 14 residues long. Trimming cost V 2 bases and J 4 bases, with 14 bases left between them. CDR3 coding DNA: TGCAGCGTTGAAACGCACAGGGCTGGAGAGACCCAGTACTTC. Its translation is CSVETHRAGETQYF.

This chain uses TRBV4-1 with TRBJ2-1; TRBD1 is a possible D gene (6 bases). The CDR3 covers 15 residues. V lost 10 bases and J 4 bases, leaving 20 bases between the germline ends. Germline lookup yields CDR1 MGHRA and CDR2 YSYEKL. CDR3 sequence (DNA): TGCGCCACCTCGGAACAGGGCAGTGGGTACAATGAGCAGTTCTTC. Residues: CATSEQGSGYNEQFF.

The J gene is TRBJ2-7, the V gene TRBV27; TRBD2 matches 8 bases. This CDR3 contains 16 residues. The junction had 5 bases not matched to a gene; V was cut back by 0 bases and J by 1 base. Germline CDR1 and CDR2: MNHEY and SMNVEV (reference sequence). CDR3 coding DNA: TGTGCCAGCAGTTTATCACTAGCGGAACTTTCCTACGAGCAGTACTTC. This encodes CASSLSLAELSYEQYF.

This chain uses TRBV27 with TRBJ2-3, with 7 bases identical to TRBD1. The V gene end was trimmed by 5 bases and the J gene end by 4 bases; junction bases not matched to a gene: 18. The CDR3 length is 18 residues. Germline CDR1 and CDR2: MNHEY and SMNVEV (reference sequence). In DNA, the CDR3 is TGTGCCAGCAGTCTGACACCCGACAGGGCTCTTTGGGCAGATACGCAGTATTTT. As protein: CASSLTPDRALWADTQYF.

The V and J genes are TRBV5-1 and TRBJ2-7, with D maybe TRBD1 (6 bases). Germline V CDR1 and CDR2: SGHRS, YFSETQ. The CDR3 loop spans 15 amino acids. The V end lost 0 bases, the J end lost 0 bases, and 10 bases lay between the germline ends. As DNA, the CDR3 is TGCGCCAGCAGCTTGGTGGGGGACACCTCCTACGAGCAGTACTTC. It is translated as CASSLVGDTSYEQYF.

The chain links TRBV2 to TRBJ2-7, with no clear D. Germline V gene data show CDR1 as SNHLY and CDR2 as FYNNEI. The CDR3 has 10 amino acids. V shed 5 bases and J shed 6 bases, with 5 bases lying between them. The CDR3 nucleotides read TGTGCCAGCAGTTTTGGCGAGCAGTACTTC. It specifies CASSFGEQYF.

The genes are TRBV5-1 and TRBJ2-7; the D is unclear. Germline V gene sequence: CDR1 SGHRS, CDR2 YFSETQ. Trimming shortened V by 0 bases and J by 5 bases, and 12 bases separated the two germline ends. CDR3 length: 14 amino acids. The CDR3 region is CASSLESGRDEQYF. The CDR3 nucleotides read TGCGCCAGCAGCTTGGAGTCAGGTAGGGACGAGCAGTACTTC.

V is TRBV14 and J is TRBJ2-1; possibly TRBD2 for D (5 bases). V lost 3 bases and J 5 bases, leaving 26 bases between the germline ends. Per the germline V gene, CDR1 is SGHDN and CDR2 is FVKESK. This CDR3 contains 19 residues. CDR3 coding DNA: TGTGCCAGCAGCCAGGGGAGTCCCCCAGAGTTGGTACGGGACAATGAGCAGTTCTTC. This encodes CASSQGSPPELVRDNEQFF.